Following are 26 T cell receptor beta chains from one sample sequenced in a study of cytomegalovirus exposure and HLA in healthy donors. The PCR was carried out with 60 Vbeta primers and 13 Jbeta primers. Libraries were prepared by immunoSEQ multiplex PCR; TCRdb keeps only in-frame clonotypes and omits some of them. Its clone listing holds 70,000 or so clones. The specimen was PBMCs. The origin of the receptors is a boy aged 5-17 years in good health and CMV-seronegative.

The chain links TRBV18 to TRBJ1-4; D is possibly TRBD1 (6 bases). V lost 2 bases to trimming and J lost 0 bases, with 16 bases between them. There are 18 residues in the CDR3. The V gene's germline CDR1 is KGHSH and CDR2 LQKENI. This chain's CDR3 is CASSPNSPRGSTNEKLFF. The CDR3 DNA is TGTGCCAGCTCACCAAACTCCCCCAGGGGTTCAACTAATGAAAAACTGTTTTTT.

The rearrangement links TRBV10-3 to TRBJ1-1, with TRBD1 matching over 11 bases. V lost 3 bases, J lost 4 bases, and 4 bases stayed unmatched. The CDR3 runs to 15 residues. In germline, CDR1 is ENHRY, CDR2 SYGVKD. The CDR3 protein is CAISDRGQGGTEAFF. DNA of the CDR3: TGTGCCATCAGTGATAGGGGACAGGGGGGCACTGAAGCTTTCTTT.

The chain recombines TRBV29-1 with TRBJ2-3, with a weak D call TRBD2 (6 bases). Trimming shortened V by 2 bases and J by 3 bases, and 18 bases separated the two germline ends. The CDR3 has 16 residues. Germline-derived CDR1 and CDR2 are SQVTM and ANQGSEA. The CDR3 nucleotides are TGCAGCGTTGAACTCCCAAGGGGCGGGGTGACAGATACGCAGTATTTT. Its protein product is CSVELPRGGVTDTQYF.

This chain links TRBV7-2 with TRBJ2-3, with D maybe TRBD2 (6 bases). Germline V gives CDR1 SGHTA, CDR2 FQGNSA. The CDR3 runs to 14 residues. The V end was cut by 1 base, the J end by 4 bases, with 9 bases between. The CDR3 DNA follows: TGTGCCAGCAGCTTAGACGGGAGCGCAGATACGCAGTATTTT. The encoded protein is CASSLDGSADTQYF. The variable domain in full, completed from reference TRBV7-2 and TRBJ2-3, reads GAGVSQSPSNKVTEKGKDVELRCDPISGHTALYWYRQSLGQGLEFLIYFQGNSAPDKSGLPSDRFSAERTGGSVSTLTIQRTQQEDSAVYLCASSLDGSADTQYFGPGTRLTVL.

This chain's CDR3 is CATQTGMYQETQYF. DNA of the CDR3: TGTGCCACCCAGACAGGGATGTACCAAGAGACCCAGTACTTC. The chain combines TRBV5-6 with TRBJ2-5, with 7 bases that match TRBD1. The length of the CDR3 is 14 residues. V dropped 9 bases and J dropped 0; count of bases not matched to a gene: 8. Germline-derived CDR1 and CDR2 are SGHDT and YYEEEE.

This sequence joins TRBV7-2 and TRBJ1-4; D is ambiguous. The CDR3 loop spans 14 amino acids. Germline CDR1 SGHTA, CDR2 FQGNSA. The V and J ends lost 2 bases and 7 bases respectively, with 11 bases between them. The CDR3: CASSLLTRSEKLFF. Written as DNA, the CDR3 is TGTGCCAGCAGCTTACTCACGAGGAGTGAAAAACTGTTTTTT.

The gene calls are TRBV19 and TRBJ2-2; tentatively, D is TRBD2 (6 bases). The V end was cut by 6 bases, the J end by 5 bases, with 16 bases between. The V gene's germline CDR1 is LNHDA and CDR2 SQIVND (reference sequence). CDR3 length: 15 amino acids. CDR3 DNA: TGTGCCAGTAGCCCGCGGCCCCGGGGGACCGGGGAGCTGTTTTTT. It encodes CASSPRPRGTGELFF. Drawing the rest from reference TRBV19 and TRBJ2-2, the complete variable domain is DGGITQSPKYLFRKEGQNVTLSCEQNLNHDAMYWYRQDPGQGLRLIYYSQIVNDFQKGDIAEGYSVSREKKESFPLTVTSAQKNPTAFYLCASSPRPRGTGELFFGEGSRLTVL.

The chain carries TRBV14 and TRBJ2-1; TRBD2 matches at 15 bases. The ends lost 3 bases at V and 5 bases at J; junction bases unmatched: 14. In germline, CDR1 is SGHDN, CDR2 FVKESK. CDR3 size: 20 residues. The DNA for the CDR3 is TGTGCCAGCAGCCATGGAGTGCGGGGACTAGCGGGAGGTCGCGACAATGAGCAGTTCTTC. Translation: CASSHGVRGLAGGRDNEQFF.

The CDR3, as DNA: TGTGCCAGTAGTCCGGGGGGGGGCGCGGGCACTGAAGCTTTCTTT. This gives the protein CASSPGGGAGTEAFF. The V call is TRBV19, the J call TRBJ1-1, with D possibly TRBD1 on 6 matching bases. The V and J ends lost 5 bases and 4 bases respectively, with 17 bases between them. Germline-derived CDR1 and CDR2 are LNHDA and SQIVND (reference sequence). CDR3 length: 15 amino acids.

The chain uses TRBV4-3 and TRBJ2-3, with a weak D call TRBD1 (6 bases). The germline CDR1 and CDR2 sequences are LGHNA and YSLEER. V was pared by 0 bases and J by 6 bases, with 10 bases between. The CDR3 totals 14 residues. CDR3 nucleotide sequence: TGCGCCAGCAGCCAAGATATTAGGGGGGATACGCAGTATTTT. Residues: CASSQDIRGDTQYF.

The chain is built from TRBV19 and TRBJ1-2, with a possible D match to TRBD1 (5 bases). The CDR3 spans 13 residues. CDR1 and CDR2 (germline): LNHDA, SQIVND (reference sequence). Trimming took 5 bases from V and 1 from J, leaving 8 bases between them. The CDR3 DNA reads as TGTGCCAGTAGTTGGGGCCATAACTATGGCTACACCTTC. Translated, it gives CASSWGHNYGYTF.

The CDR3 region is CASSFAGSYEQYF. In nucleotides, the CDR3 is TGCGCCAGCAGCTTTGCGGGGTCCTACGAGCAGTACTTC. J is TRBJ2-7 and V is TRBV5-1; a weak D match, TRBD2 (6 bases). Germline V gene lookup returns CDR1 SGHRS and CDR2 YFSETQ. Trimming shortened V by 2 bases and J by 1 base, and 7 bases separated the two germline ends. This CDR3 comprises 13 residues.

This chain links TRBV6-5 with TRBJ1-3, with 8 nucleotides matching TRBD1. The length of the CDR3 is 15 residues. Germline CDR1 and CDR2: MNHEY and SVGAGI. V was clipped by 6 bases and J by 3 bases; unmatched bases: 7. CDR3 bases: TGTGCCAGCAGCCGAAATGACAGGGGTGGAAACACCATATATTTT. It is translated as CASSRNDRGGNTIYF.

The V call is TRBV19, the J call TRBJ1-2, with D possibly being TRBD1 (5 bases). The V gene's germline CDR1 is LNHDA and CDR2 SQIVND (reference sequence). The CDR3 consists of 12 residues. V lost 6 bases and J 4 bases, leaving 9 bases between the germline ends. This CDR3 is CASRQDVYGYTF. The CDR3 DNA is TGTGCCAGTAGACAGGATGTCTATGGCTACACCTTC.

DNA of the CDR3: TGTGCCAGCAGCTTTGGGACAGAGCAAGAGACCCAGTACTTC. Protein product: CASSFGTEQETQYF. V gene TRBV7-9 combines with J gene TRBJ2-5; the match to TRBD1 covers 7 bases. There are 14 residues in the CDR3. J gave up 2 bases and V 3 bases, and 3 bases lay outside the gene matches. From germline, CDR1 is SEHNR and CDR2 FQNEAQ (reference sequence).

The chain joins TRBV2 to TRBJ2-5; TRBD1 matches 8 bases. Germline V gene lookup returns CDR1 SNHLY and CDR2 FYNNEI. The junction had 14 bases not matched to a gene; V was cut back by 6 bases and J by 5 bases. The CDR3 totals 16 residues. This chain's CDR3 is CASRAPAGQGIETQYF. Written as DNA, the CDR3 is TGTGCCAGCAGGGCCCCTGCAGGACAGGGTATCGAGACCCAGTACTTC.

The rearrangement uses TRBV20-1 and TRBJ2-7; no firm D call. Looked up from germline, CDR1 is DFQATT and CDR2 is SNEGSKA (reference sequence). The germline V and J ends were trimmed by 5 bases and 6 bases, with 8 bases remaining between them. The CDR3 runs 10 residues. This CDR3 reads CSASAFEQYF. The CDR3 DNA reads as TGCAGTGCTTCCGCGTTCGAGCAGTACTTC.

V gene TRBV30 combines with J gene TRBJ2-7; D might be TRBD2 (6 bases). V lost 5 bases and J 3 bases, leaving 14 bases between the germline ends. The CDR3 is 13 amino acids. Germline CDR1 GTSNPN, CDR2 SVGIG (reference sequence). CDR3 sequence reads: CAWGDLAGYEQYF. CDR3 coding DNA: TGTGCCTGGGGGGACTTGGCGGGCTACGAGCAGTACTTC.

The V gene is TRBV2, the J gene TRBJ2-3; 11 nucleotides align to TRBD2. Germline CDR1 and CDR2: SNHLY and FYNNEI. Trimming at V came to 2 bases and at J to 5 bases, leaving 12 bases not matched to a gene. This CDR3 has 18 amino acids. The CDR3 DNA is TGTGCCAGCAGTGAATTGAATAGCGGGAGGGCGGAAGGAGATACGCAGTATTTT. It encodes CASSELNSGRAEGDTQYF.

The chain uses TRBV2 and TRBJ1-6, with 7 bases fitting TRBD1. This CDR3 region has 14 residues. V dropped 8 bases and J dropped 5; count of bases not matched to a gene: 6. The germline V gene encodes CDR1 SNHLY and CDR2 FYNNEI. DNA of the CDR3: TGTGCCAGCGGGACCGGGACAGATAATTCACCCCTCCACTTT. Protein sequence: CASGTGTDNSPLHF.

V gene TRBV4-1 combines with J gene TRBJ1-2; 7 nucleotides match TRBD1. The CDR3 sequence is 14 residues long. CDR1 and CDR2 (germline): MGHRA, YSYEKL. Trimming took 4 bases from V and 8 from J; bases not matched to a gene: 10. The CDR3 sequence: CASSLGEGAEGYTF. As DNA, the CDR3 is TGCGCCAGCAGCCTCGGAGAGGGGGCGGAGGGCTACACCTTC.

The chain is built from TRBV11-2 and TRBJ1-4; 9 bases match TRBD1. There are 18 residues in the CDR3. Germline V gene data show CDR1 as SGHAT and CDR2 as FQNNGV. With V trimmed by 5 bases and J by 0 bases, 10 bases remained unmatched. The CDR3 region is CASSATGGVLATNEKLFF. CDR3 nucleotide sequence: TGTGCCAGCAGCGCAACAGGGGGCGTTCTCGCAACTAATGAAAAACTGTTTTTT.

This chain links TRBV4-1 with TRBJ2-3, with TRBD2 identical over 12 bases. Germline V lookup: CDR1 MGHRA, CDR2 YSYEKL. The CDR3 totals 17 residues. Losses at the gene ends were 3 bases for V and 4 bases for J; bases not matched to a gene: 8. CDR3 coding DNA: TGCGCCAGCAGCCAGCCAACTAGCGGGAGGTTCTCAGATACGCAGTATTTT. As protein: CASSQPTSGRFSDTQYF.

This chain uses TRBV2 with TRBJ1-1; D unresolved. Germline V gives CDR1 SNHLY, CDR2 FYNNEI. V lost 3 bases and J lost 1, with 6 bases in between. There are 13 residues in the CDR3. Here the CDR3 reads CASSDKWNTEAFF. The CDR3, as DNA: TGTGCCAGCAGTGATAAATGGAACACTGAAGCTTTCTTT.

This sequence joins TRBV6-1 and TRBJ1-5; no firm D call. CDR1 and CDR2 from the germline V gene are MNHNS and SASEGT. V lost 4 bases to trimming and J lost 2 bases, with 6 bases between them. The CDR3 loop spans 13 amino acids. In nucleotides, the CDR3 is TGTGCCAGCAGTGTCCGGGGCAATCAGCCCCAGCATTTT. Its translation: CASSVRGNQPQHF.

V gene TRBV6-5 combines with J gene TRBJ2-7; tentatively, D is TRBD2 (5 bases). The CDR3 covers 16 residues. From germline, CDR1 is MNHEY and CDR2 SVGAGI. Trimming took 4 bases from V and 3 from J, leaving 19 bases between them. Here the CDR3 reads CASSLRPESRGYEQYF. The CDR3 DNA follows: TGTGCCAGCAGTTTGCGTCCCGAGAGCCGGGGCTACGAGCAGTACTTC.